The sequence of this T cell receptor (beta chain) was determined in a study of blood T cell repertoires in COVID-19. Study background: Samples of COVID-19 (acute and convalescent) were obtained from the United States, Italy and Spain. PBMCs, B-cell-depleted T cells, or T cells were the source of the cDNA or gDNA that made up the material.

Sequenced by immunoSEQ multiplex PCR; TCRdb stores in-frame clones only, minus some. The sample gives 140,000 to 150,000 clones, 70% to 90% of which show up once; 1.5% to 2% is in the top ten. Germline V gene sequence: CDR1 SGHDN, CDR2 FVKESK. After removal of 0 bases from V and 6 bases from J, the junction contained 7 bases not matched to a gene. CDR3 size: 17 residues. The rearrangement uses TRBV14 and TRBJ2-3, with TRBD1 identical over 12 bases. The sample taken for sequencing was peripheral blood. This receptor was taken from a man between 65 and 85 years old with acute or convalescent COVID-19. The CDR3 coding sequence is TGTGCCAGCAGCCAAGATGGACCGGGACAGGGGGCTGATACGCAGTATTTT. The encoded protein is CASSQDGPGQGADTQYF.